Below are 17 T cell receptor beta chains sequenced from a single sample in a study of T cell changes during pregnancy in multiple sclerosis. The assay was immunoSEQ multiplex PCR, and TCRdb's table has in-frame clones only and misses some. The sample contains 80,000 to 100,000 clones, approximately 93% of which appear only once. The sequencing used peripheral blood, collected after pregnancy. The receptors were gathered from a female donor with multiple sclerosis, enrolled in a pregnancy study.

This chain connects TRBV6-5 to TRBJ1-5; a weak D match, TRBD1 (5 bases). V lost 8 bases and J 0 bases, leaving 14 bases between the germline ends. Germline-derived CDR1 and CDR2 are MNHEY and SVGAGI. The CDR3 consists of 15 residues. CDR3 DNA sequence: TGTGCCAGCGCCAAGGGGCAGTCTAGCAATCAGCCCCAGCATTTT. Protein: CASAKGQSSNQPQHF.

This chain links TRBV28 with TRBJ2-7; D gene uncertain. The CDR3 sequence is 11 residues long. CDR1 and CDR2 (germline): MDHEN, SYDVKM. Trimming removed 5 bases from V and 5 bases from J, with 7 bases in between. This CDR3 reads CASSLPHEQYF. The CDR3 DNA is TGTGCCAGCAGTCTCCCCCACGAGCAGTACTTC.

The chain carries TRBV28 and TRBJ2-5; perhaps TRBD1 as D (6 bases). CDR1 and CDR2 (germline): MDHEN, SYDVKM. The length of the CDR3 is 13 residues. V lost 5 bases and J lost 0, with 7 bases in between. This chain's CDR3 is CASSRQDQETQYF. The CDR3 coding sequence is TGTGCCAGCAGTCGACAGGACCAAGAGACCCAGTACTTC.

This sequence joins TRBV5-1 and TRBJ2-7, with 8 nucleotides matching TRBD1. The trim removed 0 bases at V and 4 bases at J, leaving 6 bases unmatched. Germline CDR1 is SGHRS and CDR2 is YFSETQ. The CDR3 is made up of 15 amino acids. The CDR3 DNA sequence: TGCGCCAGCAGCTTGGGGACAGGGTATGGGTACGAGCAGTACTTC. Translating gives CASSLGTGYGYEQYF. Full variable domain (outside the CDR3, taken from reference TRBV5-1 and TRBJ2-7): KAGVTQTPRYLIKTRGQQVTLSCSPISGHRSVSWYQQTPGQGLQFLFEYFSETQRNKGNFPGRFSGRQFSNSRSEMNVSTLELGDSALYLCASSLGTGYGYEQYFGPGTRLTVT.

The chain employs TRBV6-1 and TRBJ2-4; D may be TRBD2 (6 bases). Germline assignment: CDR1 MNHNS and CDR2 SASEGT. The CDR3 loop spans 16 amino acids. V lost 1 base and J lost 2, with 12 bases in between. The CDR3 bases are TGTGCCAGCAGTGAAGTTGGGGGGATGCCCAAAAACATTCAGTACTTC. Amino acid sequence: CASSEVGGMPKNIQYF.

The chain recombines TRBV7-2 with TRBJ1-2, with D uncertain. Between the trimmed V and J ends, which lost 3 bases and 4 bases, there was a span of 12 bases. This CDR3 contains 14 residues. CDR1 SGHTA and CDR2 FQGNSA come from the germline V gene. The CDR3 loop is CASSFGQSRYGYTF. The CDR3 bases are TGTGCCAGCAGCTTTGGGCAGAGCCGCTATGGCTACACCTTC. Using reference TRBV7-2 and TRBJ1-2 for the parts outside the CDR3, the full variable domain is GAGVSQSPSNKVTEKGKDVELRCDPISGHTALYWYRQSLGQGLEFLIYFQGNSAPDKSGLPSDRFSAERTGGSVSTLTIQRTQQEDSAVYLCASSFGQSRYGYTFGSGTRLTVV.

The chain recombines TRBV2 with TRBJ2-7, with a tentative D call TRBD1 (6 bases). This CDR3 has 15 residues. The ends were cut back, 2 bases at V and 3 bases at J, with 14 bases in the middle. Germline-derived CDR1 and CDR2 are SNHLY and FYNNEI. The CDR3 DNA sequence: TGTGCCAGCAGTGAAAGCGGCAGGGGCCTCTACGAGCAGTACTTC. Encoded protein: CASSESGRGLYEQYF.

The chain combines TRBV28 with TRBJ2-1; D gene ambiguous. Germline V gives CDR1 MDHEN, CDR2 SYDVKM. The CDR3 totals 10 residues. V was shortened by 9 bases and J by 8 bases, with 8 bases between the two germline ends. CDR3 DNA sequence: TGTGCCAGTTCGGGTTATGAGCAGTTCTTC. Its translation: CASSGYEQFF.

The CDR3 DNA reads as TGTGCCATCAGTGAGAACAAGGGGGCGGGCACTGAAGCTTTCTTT. Residues: CAISENKGAGTEAFF. The chain uses TRBV10-3 and TRBJ1-1, with 7 bases identical to TRBD1. The V segment lost 2 bases and the J segment 4 bases; nucleotides outside the gene matches: 7. Germline CDR1 is ENHRY and CDR2 is SYGVKD. The CDR3 extends over 15 amino acids.

The chain is built from TRBV6-5 and TRBJ2-3; 7 nucleotides align to TRBD2. This CDR3 contains 15 residues. V lost 0 bases, J lost 3 bases, and 3 bases stayed unmatched. The germline V gene encodes CDR1 MNHEY and CDR2 SVGAGI. For the CDR3, the DNA is TGTGCCAGCAGTTACTCCGGGACTACAACAGATACGCAGTATTTT. Its translation is CASSYSGTTTDTQYF.

The genes are TRBV7-2 and TRBJ1-2, with D uncertain. Germline lookup yields CDR1 SGHTA and CDR2 FQGNSA. The CDR3 has 13 amino acids. Trimming took 1 base from V and 4 from J, leaving 7 bases between them. CDR3 in amino acids: CASSLDRFYGYTF. The CDR3 DNA follows: TGTGCCAGCAGCTTAGACAGATTCTATGGCTACACCTTC.

In its sample, this clone was seen a few times. The chain carries TRBV21-1 and TRBJ1-2; TRBD1, the D gene given by the table, was not confirmed from the DNA. TRBV21-1 corresponds to a pseudogene. The CDR3 spans 12 residues. The CDR3 reads CASSKGTGGYTF. The DNA for the CDR3 is TGTGCCAGCAGCAAAGGGACAGGGGGCTACACCTTC.

This rearrangement joins TRBV5-1 to TRBJ2-7; weak D call: TRBD2 (5 bases). The CDR3 extends over 15 amino acids. In germline, CDR1 is SGHRS, CDR2 YFSETQ. The ends were cut back, 0 bases at V and 6 bases at J, with 16 bases in the middle. This CDR3 reads CASSLGLGVQIEQYF. For the CDR3, the DNA is TGCGCCAGCAGCTTGGGTCTGGGAGTGCAGATCGAGCAGTACTTC.

The rearrangement links TRBV11-2 to TRBJ2-3; 14 nucleotides align to TRBD2. This CDR3 is 16 amino acids long. With V trimmed by 5 bases and J by 8 bases, 9 bases remained unmatched. Germline values: CDR1 SGHAT, CDR2 FQNNGV. The CDR3: CASSPRLAGGRGTQYF. DNA of the CDR3: TGTGCCAGCAGCCCAAGACTAGCGGGAGGGCGGGGTACGCAGTATTTT.

The table lists this clone with a count of one. The V call is TRBV4-1, the J call TRBJ2-1, with 14 bases aligning to TRBD2. This CDR3 comprises 14 residues. The V and J ends lost 4 bases and 12 bases, in that order; junction bases with no gene match: 5. CDR1 and CDR2 (germline): MGHRA, YSYEKL. The CDR3 coding sequence is TGCGCCAGCAGCCCGGGACTAGCGGGAGATGTGCAGTTCTTC. It encodes CASSPGLAGDVQFF.

The rearrangement uses TRBV16 and TRBJ2-1, with a weak D call TRBD1 (6 bases). Looked up from germline, CDR1 is KGHSY and CDR2 is FQNENV. The CDR3 runs 14 residues. Trimming left V 4 bases short and J 6 bases short, with 13 bases between. The CDR3 here is CASSPQQGFNEQFF. CDR3 coding DNA: TGTGCCAGCAGCCCTCAACAGGGTTTCAATGAGCAGTTCTTC. The whole variable domain, filled in from reference TRBV16 and TRBJ2-1, reads GEEVAQTPKHLVRGEGQKAKLYCAPIKGHSYVFWYQQVLKNEFKFLISFQNENVFDETGMPKERFSAKCLPNSPCSLEIQATKLEDSAVYFCASSPQQGFNEQFFGPGTRLTVL.

The J gene is TRBJ2-7, the V gene TRBV5-6; 8 nucleotides agree with TRBD2. The CDR3 spans 15 residues. In germline, CDR1 is SGHDT, CDR2 YYEEEE. The V segment lost 4 bases and the J segment 5 bases; nucleotides outside the gene matches: 11. This chain's CDR3 is CASSPGPRGVDEQYF. The CDR3 DNA is TGTGCCAGCAGCCCGGGGCCGCGGGGGGTGGACGAGCAGTACTTC.